Below are 14 T cell receptor beta chains sequenced from a single sample in a study of shared clonotypes between healthy human individuals (dated by TCRdb to between 2020 and 2021). Preparation of the library involved the immunoSEQ multiplex PCR assay. TCRdb re-hosts the immuneACCESS table, in-frame sequences only. Its copies lack some clones; in the studies checked, an unresolved V gene accounts for under half of them, and the cause for the rest is not known. The sample table contains 2.5 million or so clones; only one count was recorded for roughly nine tenths of them. The top ten clonotypes cover roughly 0.14% of the sample. The sequenced sample consisted of naive CD4+ T cells sorted from blood. Interpreted using the paper, the cell subset or site label stands for: CD45RA+ positively selected. All receptors come from a man aged 18 to 29 in good health.

The chain uses TRBV4-1 and TRBJ2-7, with 9 bases aligning to TRBD1. The V gene's germline CDR1 is MGHRA and CDR2 YSYEKL. The CDR3 is 13 amino acids. J gave up 6 bases and V 5 bases, and 5 bases lay outside the gene matches. DNA of the CDR3: TGCGCCAGCAGCGGCGACAGGGGGGGCGAGCAGTACTTC. It yields the protein CASSGDRGGEQYF.

The V gene is TRBV5-6, the J gene TRBJ2-3; no firm D call. This CDR3 is 15 amino acids long. Trimming stripped 2 bases from V and 9 bases from J, with 19 bases between. Germline V gene lookup returns CDR1 SGHDT and CDR2 YYEEEE. The CDR3 loop reads CASSLGAPSSATQYF. As DNA, the CDR3 is TGTGCCAGCAGCTTAGGTGCCCCTAGTTCAGCAACGCAGTATTTT.

This chain joins TRBV6-1 and TRBJ2-3; no clear D. The CDR3 is made up of 15 amino acids. V gave up 3 bases and J gave up 2 bases, with 12 bases separating them. Germline CDR1 is MNHNS and CDR2 is SASEGT. CDR3 nucleotide sequence: TGTGCCAGCAGTGAGAGGTGGGTTCCCACAGATACGCAGTATTTT. It specifies CASSERWVPTDTQYF.

This chain connects TRBV7-3 to TRBJ2-7, with TRBD2 matching over 8 bases. The V segment lost 6 bases and the J segment 4 bases; nucleotides outside the gene matches: 8. Germline lookup yields CDR1 SGHTA and CDR2 FQGTGA. This CDR3 region has 14 residues. The CDR3 DNA follows: TGTGCCAGCAGGGATAGCGGGGATGGGTACGAGCAGTACTTC. Translated: CASRDSGDGYEQYF.

The chain links TRBV29-1 to TRBJ1-1; the match to TRBD1 covers 9 bases. The length of the CDR3 is 15 residues. Germline V gene data show CDR1 as SQVTM and CDR2 as ANQGSEA. J was trimmed by 4 bases and V by 7 bases; bases with no gene match: 13. CDR3 DNA sequence: TGCAGCGCGGGGGGACAGGGCGGTTTTTCCACTGAAGCTTTCTTT. It specifies CSAGGQGGFSTEAFF.

This clone was observed once. The chain carries TRBV6-1 and TRBJ2-1; D uncertain. V lost 3 bases to trimming and J lost 7 bases, with 13 bases between them. The germline V gene has CDR1 MNHNS and CDR2 SASEGT. This CDR3 comprises 14 residues. CDR3: CASSEWSPGNEQFF. CDR3 nucleotide sequence: TGTGCCAGCAGTGAGTGGTCCCCTGGGAATGAGCAGTTCTTC.

The chain links TRBV5-6 to TRBJ1-2, with 9 bases aligning to TRBD1. CDR1 and CDR2 from the germline V gene are SGHDT and YYEEEE. The CDR3 length is 17 residues. J was trimmed by 0 bases and V by 0 bases; bases with no gene match: 6. The CDR3 region has the DNA TGTGCCAGCAGCTTGGACAGGGGGCGGTTAGCTAACTATGGCTACACCTTC. The encoded protein is CASSLDRGRLANYGYTF.

The chain employs TRBV10-3 and TRBJ1-2; D remains unclear. The CDR3 is 13 residues long. Trimming removed 6 bases at V and 4 bases at J, with 12 bases between. Germline CDR1 is ENHRY and CDR2 is SYGVKD. As DNA, the CDR3 is TGTGCCATCAGCTCCCGGGCCGGCTATGGCTACACCTTC. It codes for CAISSRAGYGYTF.

The chain uses TRBV20-1 and TRBJ2-3; TRBD2 is a possible D gene (6 bases). Trimming stripped 4 bases from V and 6 bases from J, with 8 bases between. The CDR3 extends over 11 amino acids. The germline gives CDR1 DFQATT, CDR2 SNEGSKA (reference sequence). CDR3 nucleotides: TGCAGTGCTAATGGAGGGGATACGCAGTATTTT. As protein: CSANGGDTQYF.

J is TRBJ2-2 and V is TRBV4-2; possible D gene TRBD2, 5 bases. This CDR3 comprises 15 residues. The germline V and J ends were trimmed by 4 bases and 1 base, with 10 bases remaining between them. The germline V gene has CDR1 LGHNA and CDR2 YNFKEQ. CDR3 nucleotides: TGTGCCAGCAGCCCCCGTCGGGGGAACACCGGGGAGCTGTTTTTT. It encodes CASSPRRGNTGELFF.

The chain has TRBV30 and TRBJ1-4; tentatively, D is TRBD1 (6 bases). V lost 2 bases and J lost 0, with 13 bases in between. The V gene's germline CDR1 is GTSNPN and CDR2 SVGIG (reference sequence). CDR3 length: 16 residues. The chain's CDR3 is CAWSPGVGATNEKLFF. As DNA, the CDR3 is TGTGCCTGGAGTCCAGGGGTCGGTGCAACTAATGAAAAACTGTTTTTT.

The chain is built from TRBV28 and TRBJ2-7; D not certain. This CDR3 is 11 amino acids long. The V gene lost 7 bases and the J gene lost 2 bases, with 6 bases spanning the gap. The germline V gene encodes CDR1 MDHEN and CDR2 SYDVKM. The CDR3 region is CASIVPYEQYF. The DNA of the CDR3 is TGTGCCAGCATCGTCCCCTACGAGCAGTACTTC.

The count of this clone is one. The V call is TRBV5-1, the J call TRBJ2-1; perhaps TRBD1 as D (6 bases). CDR1 and CDR2 (germline): SGHRS, YFSETQ. The CDR3 has 14 residues. Trimming removed 3 bases at V and 5 bases at J, with 12 bases between. CDR3 DNA sequence: TGCGCCAGCAGCTCGTCCGGACAGCACAATGAGCAGTTCTTC. This gives the protein CASSSSGQHNEQFF.

The rearrangement uses TRBV2 and TRBJ2-1; D not certain. Germline V gives CDR1 SNHLY, CDR2 FYNNEI. V gave up 6 bases and J gave up 1 base, with 13 bases separating them. The CDR3 extends over 15 amino acids. The CDR3, as DNA: TGTGCCAGCAGCCTTCTAAGGGTGTCCTACAATGAGCAGTTCTTC. It translates to CASSLLRVSYNEQFF. The complete variable domain, with remaining parts taken from reference TRBV2 and TRBJ2-1, reads EPEVTQTPSHQVTQMGQEVILRCVPISNHLYFYWYRQILGQKVEFLVSFYNNEISEKSEIFDDQFSVERPDGSNFTLKIRSTKLEDSAMYFCASSLLRVSYNEQFFGPGTRLTVL.